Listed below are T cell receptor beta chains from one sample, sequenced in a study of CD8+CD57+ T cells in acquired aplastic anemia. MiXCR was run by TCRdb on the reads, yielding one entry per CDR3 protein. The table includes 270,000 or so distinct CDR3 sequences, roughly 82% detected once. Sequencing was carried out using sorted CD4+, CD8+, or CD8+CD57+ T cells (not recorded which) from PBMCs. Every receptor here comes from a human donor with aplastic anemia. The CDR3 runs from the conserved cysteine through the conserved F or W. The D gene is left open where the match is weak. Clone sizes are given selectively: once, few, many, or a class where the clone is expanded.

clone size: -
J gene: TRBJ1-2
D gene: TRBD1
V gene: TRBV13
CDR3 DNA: TGTGCCAGCAGCTCACGGGACAGGGGCTTGGACTATTACACCTTC
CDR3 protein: CASSSRDRGLDYYTF

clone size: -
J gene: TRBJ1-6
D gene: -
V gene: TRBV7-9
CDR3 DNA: TGTGCCAGCAGCCTGGGGGAAAACCGCTACAATCAGTACCTCCACTTT
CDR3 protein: CASSLGENRYNQYLHF

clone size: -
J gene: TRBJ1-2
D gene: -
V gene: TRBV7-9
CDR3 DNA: TGTGCCAGCAGGGAACCGGGGCACGGGCTCGTATATGGCTACACCTTC
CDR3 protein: CASREPGHGLVYGYTF

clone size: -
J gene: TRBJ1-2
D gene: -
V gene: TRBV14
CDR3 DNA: TGTGCCAGCAGCCCTATCGCAGGGACACCAATCTATGGCTACACCTTC
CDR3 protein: CASSPIAGTPIYGYTF

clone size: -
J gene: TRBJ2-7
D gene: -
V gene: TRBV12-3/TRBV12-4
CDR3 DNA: TGTGCCAGCATCAACACAGGGGAGGACTACGAGCAGTACTTC
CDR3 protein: CASINTGEDYEQYF

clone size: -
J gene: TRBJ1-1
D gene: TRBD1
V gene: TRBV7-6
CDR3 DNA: TGTGCCAGCAGCTCGGACGTCAGGGGGCGTACCTACAATTTCTTT
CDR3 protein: CASSSDVRGRTYNFF

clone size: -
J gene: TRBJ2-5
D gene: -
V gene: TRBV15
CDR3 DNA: TGTGCCACCAGCGTCCGACCGGGACAAGAGACCCAGTACTTC
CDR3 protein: CATSVRPGQETQYF

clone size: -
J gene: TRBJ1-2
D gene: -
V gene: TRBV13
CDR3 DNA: TGTGCCAGCAGCTTAAGCGGGACAACTAATGAAAAACCGTTC
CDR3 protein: CASSLSGTTNEKPF

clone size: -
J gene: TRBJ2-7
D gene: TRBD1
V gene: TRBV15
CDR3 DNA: TGTGCCACCACTCCCGGACAGGGGGACGAGCAGTACTTC
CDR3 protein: CATTPGQGDEQYF

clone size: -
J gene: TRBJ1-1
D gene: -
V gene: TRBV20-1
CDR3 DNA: TGCAGTGCTAGTAAGGTCCTTAGCAATCCTGAAGCTTTCTTT
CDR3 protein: CSASKVLSNPEAFF

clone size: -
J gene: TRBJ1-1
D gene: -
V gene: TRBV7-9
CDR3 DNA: TGTGCCAGCAGCTTAGATGGTAGCTACGGCGCCAACGTCTTCTTT
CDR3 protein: CASSLDGSYGANVFF

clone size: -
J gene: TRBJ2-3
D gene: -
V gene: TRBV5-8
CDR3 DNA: TGTGCCAGCCCCCGGATCGCCAGTCCCGATACGCAATATTTT
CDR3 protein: CASPRIASPDTQYF

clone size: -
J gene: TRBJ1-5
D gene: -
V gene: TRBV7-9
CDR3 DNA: TGTGCCAGCAGTGAAGCTTATAGCAATCAGTTCCAGCAATTT
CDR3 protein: CASSEAYSNQFQQF

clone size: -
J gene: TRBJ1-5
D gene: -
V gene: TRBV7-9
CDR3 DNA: TGTGCCAGCAGCGTAGCGGCCGCCCCCAATCAGCCCCAGCATTTT
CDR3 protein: CASSVAAAPNQPQHF

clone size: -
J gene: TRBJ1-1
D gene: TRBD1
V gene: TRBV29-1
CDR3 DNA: TGCAGCGCCGGACAGGGGGCAGCTTTCTTT
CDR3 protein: CSAGQGAAFF

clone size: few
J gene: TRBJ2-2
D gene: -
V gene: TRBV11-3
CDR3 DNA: TGTGCCAGCAGCTTAGATCCGACAGACACCGGGGAGCTGTTTTTT
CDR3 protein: CASSLDPTDTGELFF

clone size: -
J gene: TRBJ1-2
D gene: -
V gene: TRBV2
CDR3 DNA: TGTGCCAGCAGTGACGGGTATGGCAGTCATGGCTACACCTTC
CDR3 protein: CASSDGYGSHGYTF

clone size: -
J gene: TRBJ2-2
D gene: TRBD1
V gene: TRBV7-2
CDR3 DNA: TGTGCCAGCAGCTTAGCGGGACAGGACTTGAACACCGGGGAGCTGTTTTTT
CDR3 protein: CASSLAGQDLNTGELFF

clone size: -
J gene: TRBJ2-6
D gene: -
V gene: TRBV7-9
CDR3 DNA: TGTGCCAGCAGCTTTCAAAGAAGCGGGTCGGGCGATGAGGTCCTGACCTTC
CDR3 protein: CASSFQRSGSGDEVLTF

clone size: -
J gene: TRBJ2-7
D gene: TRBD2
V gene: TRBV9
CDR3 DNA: TGTGCCAGCAGCGTAGGAAACGGGAGGGGGGCCGAGCAGTACTTC
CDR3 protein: CASSVGNGRGAEQYF

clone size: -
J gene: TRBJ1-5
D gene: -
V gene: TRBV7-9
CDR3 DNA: TGTGCCAGCAGCGTTGAAAGGATCTCGGCGCAGCATCAGCATTTT
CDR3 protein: CASSVERISAQHQHF

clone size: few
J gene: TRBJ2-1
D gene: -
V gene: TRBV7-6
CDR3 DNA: TGTGCCAGCAGCTTAGCTACCTACAATGAGCAGTTCTTC
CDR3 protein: CASSLATYNEQFF

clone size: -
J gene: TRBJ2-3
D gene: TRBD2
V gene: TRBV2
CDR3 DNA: TGTGCCGGATCCTTAGCGGGGGGGAGCACAGATACGCAGTATTTT
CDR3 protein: CAGSLAGGSTDTQYF

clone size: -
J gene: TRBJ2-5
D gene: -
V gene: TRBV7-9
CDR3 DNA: TGTGCCACCAGCTGTGGAAGCAGGCAAGGGACCCAGTACTTC
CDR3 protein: CATSCGSRQGTQYF

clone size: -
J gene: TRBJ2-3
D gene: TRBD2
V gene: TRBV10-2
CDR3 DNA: TGTGCCAGCGGGGGGGCCGTCAATCAGCCCCAGTATTTT
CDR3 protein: CASGGAVNQPQYF

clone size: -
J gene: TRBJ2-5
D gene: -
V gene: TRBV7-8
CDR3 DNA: TGTGCCAGCAGCTTAGCGGGAGCTTGCGATGCGCAGTATTACTTC
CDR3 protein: CASSLAGACDAQYYF

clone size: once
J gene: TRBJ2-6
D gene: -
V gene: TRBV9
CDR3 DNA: TGTGCCAGCAGCCTAGAGGGGAACCCTCAGTGCGCCGACGTCCTGACTTTC
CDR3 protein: CASSLEGNPQCADVLTF

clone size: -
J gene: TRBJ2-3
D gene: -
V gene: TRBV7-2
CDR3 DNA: TGTGCCAGCAGCTCGGGAGCTACACACTATGGCTACAACTTT
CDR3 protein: CASSSGATHYGYNF

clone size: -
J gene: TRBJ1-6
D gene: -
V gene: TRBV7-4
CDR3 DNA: TGTGCCAGCAGCGCCGACAGCGCACTTTATAACCCACCCCTCCACTTT
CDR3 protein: CASSADSALYNPPLHF

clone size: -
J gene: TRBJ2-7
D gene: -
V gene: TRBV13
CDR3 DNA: TGTGCCAGCAACTCACCAGGGGAGGACTACGAGCAGTACTTC
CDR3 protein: CASNSPGEDYEQYF

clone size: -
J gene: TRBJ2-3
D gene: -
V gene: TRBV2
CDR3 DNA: TGTGCCAGCAGCTTCGGGGGAGGTCCCACTAAGCAGTATTTT
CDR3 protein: CASSFGGGPTKQYF

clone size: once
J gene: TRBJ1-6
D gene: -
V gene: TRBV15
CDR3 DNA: TGTGCCACCAGCTTGGGCAAGGGCGGCTATAATTCACCCCTCCACTTT
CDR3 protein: CATSLGKGGYNSPLHF

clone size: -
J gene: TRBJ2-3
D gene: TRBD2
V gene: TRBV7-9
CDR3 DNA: TGTGCCAGCAGCTTAGCGGGAGGGAACGATACACAGCTCTTT
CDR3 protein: CASSLAGGNDTQLF

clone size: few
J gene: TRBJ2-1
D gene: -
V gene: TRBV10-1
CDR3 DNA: TGCGCCAGCAGTGACCCGTCGGAGGTTGGTGAGCAGTTCTTC
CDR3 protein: CASSDPSEVGEQFF

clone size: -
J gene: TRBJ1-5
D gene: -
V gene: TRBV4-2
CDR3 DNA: TGTGCCAGCAGCCACGAACCAAGAACGAGCGAACCCTACCAGCATTTT
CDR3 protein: CASSHEPRTSEPYQHF

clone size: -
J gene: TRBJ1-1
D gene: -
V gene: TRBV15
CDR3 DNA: TGTGCCAGCAGCTTAGGCAGCGGGCAAGAAGCTGAAGCTTTCTTT
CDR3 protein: CASSLGSGQEAEAFF

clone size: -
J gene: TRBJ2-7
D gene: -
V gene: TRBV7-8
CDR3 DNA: TGTGCCAGCAGCTTAGGGACAGCAGTTTACGAGCAGTACTTC
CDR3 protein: CASSLGTAVYEQYF

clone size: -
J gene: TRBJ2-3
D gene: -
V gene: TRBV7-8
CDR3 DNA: TGTGCCAGCAGCTTCGCGACAAGCCCAAAAGATACGCAGTATTTT
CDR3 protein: CASSFATSPKDTQYF

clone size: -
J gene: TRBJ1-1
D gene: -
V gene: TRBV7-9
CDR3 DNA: TGTGCCAGCAGCTCCGATCCAAGGGGGAAAGCTTTCTTTTTCTTT
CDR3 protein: CASSSDPRGKAFFFF

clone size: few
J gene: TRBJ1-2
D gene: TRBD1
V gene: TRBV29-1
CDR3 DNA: TGCAGCGTTGCCGGACAGGGGGCAATTGGCTACACCTTC
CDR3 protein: CSVAGQGAIGYTF

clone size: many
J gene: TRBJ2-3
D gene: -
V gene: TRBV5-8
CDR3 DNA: TGTGCCAGCAGCTTAGATCTGAGTCCCGATACGCAGTATTTT
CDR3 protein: CASSLDLSPDTQYF

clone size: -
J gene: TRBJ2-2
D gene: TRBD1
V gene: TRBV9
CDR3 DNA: TGTGCCAGCGGAGGAGCAGGGGGCATTCAGTTTTTT
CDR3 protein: CASGGAGGIQFF

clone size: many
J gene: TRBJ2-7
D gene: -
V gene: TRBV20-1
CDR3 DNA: TGCAGTGCTAGGGGGGGGGCGACTTACGAGCAGTACTTC
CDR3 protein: CSARGGATYEQYF

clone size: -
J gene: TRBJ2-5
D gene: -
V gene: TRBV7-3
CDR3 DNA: TGTGCCACCAGAGGGGCTAGTCAGCAAGAGACCCAGTACTTC
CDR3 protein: CATRGASQQETQYF

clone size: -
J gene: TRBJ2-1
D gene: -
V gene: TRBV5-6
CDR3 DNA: TGTGCCAGCAGCTTGGTACGGTCTTCTTCCAATGAGCAGTTCTTC
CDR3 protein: CASSLVRSSSNEQFF